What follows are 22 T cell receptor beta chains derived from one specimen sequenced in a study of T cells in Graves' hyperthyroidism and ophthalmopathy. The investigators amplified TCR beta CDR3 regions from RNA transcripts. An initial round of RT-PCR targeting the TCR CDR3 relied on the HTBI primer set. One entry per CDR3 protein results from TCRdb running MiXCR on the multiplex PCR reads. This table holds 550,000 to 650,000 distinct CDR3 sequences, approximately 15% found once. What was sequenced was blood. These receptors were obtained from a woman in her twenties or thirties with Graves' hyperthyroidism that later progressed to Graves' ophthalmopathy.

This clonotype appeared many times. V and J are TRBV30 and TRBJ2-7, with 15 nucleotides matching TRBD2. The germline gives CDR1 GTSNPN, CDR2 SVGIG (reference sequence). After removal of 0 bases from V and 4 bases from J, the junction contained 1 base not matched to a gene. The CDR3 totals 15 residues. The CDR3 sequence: CAWSVGTSGRYEQYF. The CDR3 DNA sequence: TGTGCCTGGAGTGTTGGGACTAGCGGGAGGTACGAGCAGTACTTC. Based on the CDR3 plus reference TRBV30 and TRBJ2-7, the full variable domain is SQTIHQWPATLVQPVGSPLSLECTVEGTSNPNLYWYRQAAGRGLQLLFYSVGIGQISSEVPQNLSASRPQDRQFILSSKKLLLSDSGFYLCAWSVGTSGRYEQYFGPGTRLTVT.

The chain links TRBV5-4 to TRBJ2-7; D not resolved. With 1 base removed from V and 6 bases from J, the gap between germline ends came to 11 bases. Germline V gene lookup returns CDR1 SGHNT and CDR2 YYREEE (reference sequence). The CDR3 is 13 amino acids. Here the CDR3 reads CASSLFQRPEQYF. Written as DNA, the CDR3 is TGTGCCAGCAGCTTGTTTCAACGCCCCGAGCAGTACTTC.

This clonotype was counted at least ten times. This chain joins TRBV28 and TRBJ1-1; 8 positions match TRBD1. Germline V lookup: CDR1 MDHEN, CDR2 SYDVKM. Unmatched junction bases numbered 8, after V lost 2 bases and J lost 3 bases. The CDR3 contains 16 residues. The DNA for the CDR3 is TGTGCCAGCAGTTTACCCGCCCAGGGGGCCTACACTGAAGCTTTCTTT. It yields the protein CASSLPAQGAYTEAFF.

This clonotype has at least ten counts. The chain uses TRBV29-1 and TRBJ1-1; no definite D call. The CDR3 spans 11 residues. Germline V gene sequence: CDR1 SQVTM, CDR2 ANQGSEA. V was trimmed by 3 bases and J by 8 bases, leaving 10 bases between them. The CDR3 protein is CSVDFGEEAFF. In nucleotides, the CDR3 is TGCAGCGTTGATTTCGGGGAAGAAGCTTTCTTT.

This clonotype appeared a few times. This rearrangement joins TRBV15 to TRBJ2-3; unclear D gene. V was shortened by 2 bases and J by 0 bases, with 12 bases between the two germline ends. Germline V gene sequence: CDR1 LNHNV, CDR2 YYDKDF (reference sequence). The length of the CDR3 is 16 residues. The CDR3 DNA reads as TGTGCCACCAGCAGACCTAAGGAGTATAGCACAGATACGCAGTATTTT. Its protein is CATSRPKEYSTDTQYF.

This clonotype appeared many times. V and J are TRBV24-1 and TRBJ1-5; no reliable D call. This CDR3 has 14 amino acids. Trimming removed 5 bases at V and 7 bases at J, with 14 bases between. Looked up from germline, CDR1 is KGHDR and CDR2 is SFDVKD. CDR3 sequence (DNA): TGTGCCACCAGTGCGACCGGCAACGTGCAGCCCCAGCATTTT. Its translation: CATSATGNVQPQHF.

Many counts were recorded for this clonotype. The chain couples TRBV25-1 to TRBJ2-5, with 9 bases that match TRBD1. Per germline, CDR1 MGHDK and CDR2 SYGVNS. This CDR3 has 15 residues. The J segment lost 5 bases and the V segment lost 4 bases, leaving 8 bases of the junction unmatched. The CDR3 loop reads CASSVLDRGVETQYF. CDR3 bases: TGTGCCAGCAGTGTCCTGGACAGGGGTGTCGAGACCCAGTACTTC.

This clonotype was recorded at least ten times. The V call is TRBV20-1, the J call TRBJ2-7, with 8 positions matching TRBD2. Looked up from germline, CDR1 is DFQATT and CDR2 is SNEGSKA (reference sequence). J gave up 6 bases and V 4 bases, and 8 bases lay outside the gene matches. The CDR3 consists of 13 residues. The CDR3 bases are TGCAGTGCTATGGGACTAGAGCCCGTCGAGCAGTACTTC. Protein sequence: CSAMGLEPVEQYF.

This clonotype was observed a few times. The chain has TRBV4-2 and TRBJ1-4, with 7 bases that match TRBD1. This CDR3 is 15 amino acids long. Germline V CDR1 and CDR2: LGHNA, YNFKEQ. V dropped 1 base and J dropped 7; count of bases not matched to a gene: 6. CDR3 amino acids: CASSQGQGLIEKLFF. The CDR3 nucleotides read TGTGCCAGCAGCCAAGGACAGGGACTTATTGAAAAACTGTTTTTT.

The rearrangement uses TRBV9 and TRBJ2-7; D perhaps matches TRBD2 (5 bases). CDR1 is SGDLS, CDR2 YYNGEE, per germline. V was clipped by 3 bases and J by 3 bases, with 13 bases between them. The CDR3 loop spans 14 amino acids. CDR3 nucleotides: TGTGCCAGCAGCGCCCGGAGGAGCGACTACGAGCAGTACTTC. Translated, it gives CASSARRSDYEQYF.

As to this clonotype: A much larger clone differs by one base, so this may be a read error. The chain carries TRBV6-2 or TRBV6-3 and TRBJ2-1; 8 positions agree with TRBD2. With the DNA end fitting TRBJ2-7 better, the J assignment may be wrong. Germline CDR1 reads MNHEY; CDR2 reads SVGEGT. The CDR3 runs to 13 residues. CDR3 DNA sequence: TGTGCCAGCAGAACACTAGCGGTCAATGAGCAGTACTTC. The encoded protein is CASRTLAVNEQYF.

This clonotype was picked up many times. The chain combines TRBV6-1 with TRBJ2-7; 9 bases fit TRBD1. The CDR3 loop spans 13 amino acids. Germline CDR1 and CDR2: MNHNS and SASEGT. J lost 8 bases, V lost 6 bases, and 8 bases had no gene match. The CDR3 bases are TGTGCCAGCAGACAGGGGGCGGCTACCCAGCAGTACTTC. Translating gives CASRQGAATQQYF.

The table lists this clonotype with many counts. CDR3 nucleotides: TGTGCCACCAGTGATGTGAATCAGCCCCAGCATTTT. It codes for CATSDVNQPQHF. V gene TRBV24-1 combines with J gene TRBJ1-5; D not resolved. The germline V and J ends were trimmed by 3 bases and 4 bases, with 3 bases remaining between them. CDR3 length: 12 residues. CDR1 and CDR2 from the germline V gene are KGHDR and SFDVKD.

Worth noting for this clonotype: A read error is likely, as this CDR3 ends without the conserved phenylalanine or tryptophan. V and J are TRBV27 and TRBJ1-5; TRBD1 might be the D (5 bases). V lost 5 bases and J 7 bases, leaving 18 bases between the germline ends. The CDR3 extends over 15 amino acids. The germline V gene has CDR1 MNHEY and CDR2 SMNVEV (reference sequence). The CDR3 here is CASSPTEGAGQPQHV. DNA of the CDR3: TGTGCCAGCAGTCCGACAGAGGGAGCGGGGCAGCCCCAGCATGTT.

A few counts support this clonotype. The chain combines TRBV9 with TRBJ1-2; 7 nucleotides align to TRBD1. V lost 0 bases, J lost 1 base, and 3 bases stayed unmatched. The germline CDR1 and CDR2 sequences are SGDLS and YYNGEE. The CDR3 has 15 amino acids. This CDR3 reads CASSVGQGINYGYTF. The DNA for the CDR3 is TGTGCCAGCAGCGTAGGACAGGGAATTAACTATGGCTACACCTTC.

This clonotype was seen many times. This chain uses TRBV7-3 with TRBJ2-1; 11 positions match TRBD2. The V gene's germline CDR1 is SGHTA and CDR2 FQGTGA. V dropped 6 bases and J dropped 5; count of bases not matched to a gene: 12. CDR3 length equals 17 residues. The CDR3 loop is CASRSNSGTSGHNEQFF. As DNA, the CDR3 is TGTGCCAGCAGATCCAACTCCGGGACTAGCGGACACAATGAGCAGTTCTTC. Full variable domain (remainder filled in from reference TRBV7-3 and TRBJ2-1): GAGVSQTPSNKVTEKGKYVELRCDPISGHTALYWYRQSLGQGPEFLIYFQGTGAADDSGLPNDRFFAVRPEGSVSTLKIQRTERGDSAVYLCASRSNSGTSGHNEQFFGPGTRLTVL.

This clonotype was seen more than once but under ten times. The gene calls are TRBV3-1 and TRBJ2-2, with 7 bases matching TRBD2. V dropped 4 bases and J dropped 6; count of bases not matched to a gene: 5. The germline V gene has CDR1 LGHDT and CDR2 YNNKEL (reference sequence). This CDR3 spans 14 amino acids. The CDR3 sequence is CASSPRGEAGELFF. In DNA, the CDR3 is TGTGCCAGCAGCCCCCGGGGGGAGGCCGGGGAGCTGTTTTTT.

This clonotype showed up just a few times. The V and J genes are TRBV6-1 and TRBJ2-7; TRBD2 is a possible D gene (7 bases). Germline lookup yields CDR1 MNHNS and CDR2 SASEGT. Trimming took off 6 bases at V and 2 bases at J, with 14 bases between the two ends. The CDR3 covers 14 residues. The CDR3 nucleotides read TGTGCCAGCAGCAGGAGGGGGGGTCCCTACGAGCAGTACTTC. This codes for CASSRRGGPYEQYF.

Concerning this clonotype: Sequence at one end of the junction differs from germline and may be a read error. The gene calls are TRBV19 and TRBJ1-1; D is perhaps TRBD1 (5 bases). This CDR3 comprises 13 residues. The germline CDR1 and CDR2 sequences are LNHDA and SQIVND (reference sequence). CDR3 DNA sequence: TGTGCCAATAGTACCCCCGGGGGTCGAGAAGCTTTCTTT. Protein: CANSTPGGREAFF.

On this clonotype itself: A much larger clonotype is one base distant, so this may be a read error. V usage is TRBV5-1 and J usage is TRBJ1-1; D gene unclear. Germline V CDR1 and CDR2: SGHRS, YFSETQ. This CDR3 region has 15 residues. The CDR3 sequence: CASSVESTENTEAFF. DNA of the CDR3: TGTGCCAGCAGCGTAGAATCTACCGAGAACACTGAAGCTTTCTTT.

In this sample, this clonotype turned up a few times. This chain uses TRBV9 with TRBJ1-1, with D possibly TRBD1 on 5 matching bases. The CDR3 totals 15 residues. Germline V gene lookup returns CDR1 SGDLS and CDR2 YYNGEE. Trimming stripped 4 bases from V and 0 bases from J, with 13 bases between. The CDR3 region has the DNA TGTGCCAGCAGCCCCACGGCAGGGCTGAACACTGAAGCTTTCTTT. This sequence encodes CASSPTAGLNTEAFF.

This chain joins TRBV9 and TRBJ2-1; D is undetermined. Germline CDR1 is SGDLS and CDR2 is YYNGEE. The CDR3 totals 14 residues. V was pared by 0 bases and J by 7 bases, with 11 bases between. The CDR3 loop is CASSVAGVGNEQFF. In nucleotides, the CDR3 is TGTGCCAGCAGCGTAGCTGGTGTGGGTAATGAGCAGTTCTTC.